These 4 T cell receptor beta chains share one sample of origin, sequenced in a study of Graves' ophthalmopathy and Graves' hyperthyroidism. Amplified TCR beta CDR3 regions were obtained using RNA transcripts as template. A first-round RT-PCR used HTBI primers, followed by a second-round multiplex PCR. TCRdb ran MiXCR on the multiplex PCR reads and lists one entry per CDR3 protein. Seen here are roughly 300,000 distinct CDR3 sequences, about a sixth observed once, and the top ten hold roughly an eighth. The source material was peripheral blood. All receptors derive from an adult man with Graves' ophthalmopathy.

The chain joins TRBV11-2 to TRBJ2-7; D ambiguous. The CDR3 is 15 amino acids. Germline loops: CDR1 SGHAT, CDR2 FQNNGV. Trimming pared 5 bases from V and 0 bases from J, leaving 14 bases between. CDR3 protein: CASSPLSLSSYEQYF. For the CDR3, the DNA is TGTGCCAGCAGCCCTCTCAGTTTGAGCTCCTACGAGCAGTACTTC.

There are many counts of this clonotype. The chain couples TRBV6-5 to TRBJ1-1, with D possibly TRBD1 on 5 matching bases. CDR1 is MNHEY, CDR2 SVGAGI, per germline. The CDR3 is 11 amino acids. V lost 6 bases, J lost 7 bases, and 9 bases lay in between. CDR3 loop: CASRRDLEAFF. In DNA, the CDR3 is TGTGCCAGCAGGAGGGACCTTGAAGCTTTCTTT.

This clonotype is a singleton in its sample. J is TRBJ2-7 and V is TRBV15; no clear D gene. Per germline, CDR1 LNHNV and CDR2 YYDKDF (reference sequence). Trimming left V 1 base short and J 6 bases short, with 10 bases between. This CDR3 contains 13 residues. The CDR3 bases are TGTGCCACCAGCAGAGGGCCGATCGGCGAGCAGTACTTC. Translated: CATSRGPIGEQYF. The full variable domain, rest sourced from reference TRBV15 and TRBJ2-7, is DAMVIQNPRYQVTQFGKPVTLSCSQTLNHNVMYWYQQKSSQAPKLLFHYYDKDFNNEADTPDNFQSRRPNTSFCFLDIRSPGLGDTAMYLCATSRGPIGEQYFGPGTRLTVT.

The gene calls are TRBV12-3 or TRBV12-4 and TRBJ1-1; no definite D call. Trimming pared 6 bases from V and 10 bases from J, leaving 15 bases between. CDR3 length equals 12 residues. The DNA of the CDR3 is TGTGCCAGCAGCGTGGAGGCGCGGCGAGCTTTCTTT. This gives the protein CASSVEARRAFF.